These 16 T cell receptor beta chains were all obtained from the same sample, sequenced in a study of blood T cell repertoires in COVID-19. Produced via immunoSEQ multiplex PCR; TCRdb's table is partial and in-frame only. This repertoire shows around 180,000 clones, 75% to 90% found once; its top ten account for over 2%. Source material: PBMCs or T cells enriched from blood (not recorded which). These receptors originate from a woman aged 40-49 years with acute COVID-19.

J is TRBJ1-4 and V is TRBV19; 9 bases match TRBD1. V shed 3 bases, J shed 4 bases, and the junction held 3 bases outside the gene matches. Germline V gene sequence: CDR1 LNHDA, CDR2 SQIVND (reference sequence). The length of the CDR3 is 15 residues. CDR3 amino acids: CASSMDRGGNEKLFF. For the CDR3, the DNA is TGTGCCAGTAGTATGGACAGGGGCGGTAATGAAAAACTGTTTTTT.

J is TRBJ1-1 and V is TRBV19; 10 bases agree with TRBD1. CDR3 length: 13 amino acids. Germline V CDR1 and CDR2: LNHDA, SQIVND (reference sequence). Trimming cost V 6 bases and J 6 bases; bases outside gene matches: 4. The CDR3 DNA follows: TGTGCCAGTAGGGAAGGACAGGGGGCTGAAGCTTTCTTT. Protein sequence: CASREGQGAEAFF.

This clone is a singleton in its sample. The chain combines TRBV7-8 with TRBJ1-2, with TRBD1 matching over 9 bases. CDR1 is SGHVS, CDR2 FQNEAQ, per germline. This CDR3 region has 14 residues. The V segment lost 5 bases and the J segment 4 bases; nucleotides outside the gene matches: 5. The CDR3 region is CASSPGTGSYGYTF. The CDR3 region has the DNA TGTGCCAGCAGCCCCGGGACAGGGAGCTATGGCTACACCTTC.

V is TRBV4-3 and J is TRBJ2-1; 10 positions agree with TRBD2. Germline values: CDR1 LGHNA, CDR2 YSLEER. The CDR3 has 19 amino acids. V was clipped by 1 base and J by 8 bases; unmatched bases: 17. The CDR3 loop is CASSQGAPLAGVRADEQFF. The DNA of the CDR3 is TGCGCCAGCAGCCAAGGAGCTCCTCTAGCGGGAGTACGGGCCGATGAGCAGTTCTTC.

This clone was recorded once. The J gene is TRBJ2-7, the V gene TRBV6-5; D is possibly TRBD2 (5 bases). In germline, CDR1 is MNHEY, CDR2 SVGAGI. The V end was cut by 2 bases, the J end by 7 bases, with 12 bases between. CDR3 length: 13 residues. The DNA of the CDR3 is TGTGCCAGCAGTTACGGAGGAGCTAGAGAGCAGTACTTC. Its protein product is CASSYGGAREQYF.

This clone appeared a few times. The chain uses TRBV5-1 and TRBJ2-1; 10 bases align to TRBD2. The CDR3 consists of 18 residues. Germline assignment: CDR1 SGHRS and CDR2 YFSETQ. Trimming removed 0 bases from V and 8 bases from J; junction bases left unmatched: 14. The CDR3 bases are TGCGCCAGCAGCTTGGCCTCGTCTAGCGGGGGTTTCTCGGATGAGCAGTTCTTC. Protein sequence: CASSLASSSGGFSDEQFF.

The gene calls are TRBV11-2 and TRBJ1-2; D is possibly TRBD1 (5 bases). Trimming removed 2 bases at V and 6 bases at J, with 16 bases between. This CDR3 comprises 15 residues. Germline CDR1 reads SGHAT; CDR2 reads FQNNGV. CDR3 nucleotides: TGTGCCAGCAGCTTATCACCCGATCAGGGAAATGGCTACACCTTC. Residues: CASSLSPDQGNGYTF.

V gene TRBV6-5 combines with J gene TRBJ2-2, with 12 positions matching TRBD1. Germline-derived CDR1 and CDR2 are MNHEY and SVGAGI. The CDR3 spans 14 residues. The J segment lost 6 bases and the V segment lost 6 bases, leaving 2 bases of the junction unmatched. CDR3 sequence (DNA): TGTGCCAGCAGGGGACAGGGGGCGGCCGGGGAGCTGTTTTTT. It specifies CASRGQGAAGELFF.

V usage is TRBV27 and J usage is TRBJ2-3; D is perhaps TRBD2 (5 bases). Looked up from germline, CDR1 is MNHEY and CDR2 is SMNVEV (reference sequence). The CDR3 is 13 residues long. V gave up 4 bases and J gave up 8 bases, with 13 bases separating them. CDR3 bases: TGTGCCAGCAGTTCTCCCGCACGGGGTACGCAGTATTTT. Encoded protein: CASSSPARGTQYF.

V is TRBV6-5 and J is TRBJ2-7; 9 bases line up with TRBD2. This CDR3 is 13 amino acids long. Germline assignment: CDR1 MNHEY and CDR2 SVGAGI. V trimming: 10 bases; J trimming: 2 bases; junction bases outside the gene matches: 6. CDR3: CATMSGGTYEQYF. For the CDR3, the DNA is TGTGCCACCATGAGCGGGGGGACCTACGAGCAGTACTTC.

V is TRBV28 and J is TRBJ1-5, with D possibly TRBD1 on 6 matching bases. V lost 5 bases to trimming and J lost 6 bases, with 8 bases between them. CDR3 length: 12 residues. Germline V gives CDR1 MDHEN, CDR2 SYDVKM. CDR3 sequence reads: CASSGDIQPQHF. CDR3 in DNA: TGTGCCAGCAGTGGGGACATTCAGCCCCAGCATTTT.

The rearrangement links TRBV18 to TRBJ1-5, with D possibly TRBD1 on 5 matching bases. The V gene's germline CDR1 is KGHSH and CDR2 LQKENI. Trimming pared 3 bases from V and 11 bases from J, leaving 11 bases between. The CDR3 contains 12 residues. This chain's CDR3 is CASSPSPGAQHF. The CDR3, as DNA: TGTGCCAGCTCACCTAGTCCGGGGGCCCAGCATTTT. The full variable domain, rest sourced from reference TRBV18 and TRBJ1-5, is NAGVMQNPRHLVRRRGQEARLRCSPMKGHSHVYWYRQLPEEGLKFMVYLQKENIIDESGMPKERFSAEFPKEGPSILRIQQVVRGDSAAYFCASSPSPGAQHFGDGTRLSIL.

The V call is TRBV15, the J call TRBJ2-2, with 10 bases matching TRBD1. Looked up from germline, CDR1 is LNHNV and CDR2 is YYDKDF (reference sequence). The CDR3 is 15 residues long. J was trimmed by 1 base and V by 6 bases; bases with no gene match: 2. This chain's CDR3 is CATSWDRGNTGELFF. DNA of the CDR3: TGTGCCACCAGTTGGGACAGGGGGAACACCGGGGAGCTGTTTTTT.

This clone was counted only a few times. V gene TRBV29-1 combines with J gene TRBJ2-1, with D possibly being TRBD2 (6 bases). The V end was cut by 7 bases, the J end by 5 bases, with 18 bases between. Germline CDR1 SQVTM, CDR2 ANQGSEA. The CDR3 sequence is 14 residues long. Written as DNA, the CDR3 is TGCAGCGGGGTCTTGGTAGCGGTTAACAATGAGCAGTTCTTC. It is translated as CSGVLVAVNNEQFF.

The chain combines TRBV9 with TRBJ2-1; TRBD2 might be the D (5 bases). Germline CDR1 is SGDLS and CDR2 is YYNGEE. Trimming pared 2 bases from V and 4 bases from J, leaving 13 bases between. The CDR3 has 15 amino acids. The CDR3 DNA is TGTGCCAGCAGCGTCGGCAGGACTGGGTACAATGAGCAGTTCTTC. Translated: CASSVGRTGYNEQFF.

The chain employs TRBV15 and TRBJ2-7, with 8 bases identical to TRBD1. The CDR3 is 15 amino acids. V gave up 0 bases and J gave up 2 bases; unmatched junction bases: 3. Germline values: CDR1 LNHNV, CDR2 YYDKDF (reference sequence). The CDR3 here is CATSRDGTGAYEQYF. The CDR3 coding sequence is TGTGCCACCAGCAGAGATGGGACAGGTGCCTACGAGCAGTACTTC.